This TCR beta chain is drawn from a study of persistence of HIV-infected CD4 T cells. The immunoSEQ assay was version 4, run in survey mode. The assay was immunoSEQ multiplex PCR, and TCRdb's table has in-frame clones only and misses some. The table includes 40,000 to 55,000 clones, less than 90% detected once. J lost 6 bases, V lost 5 bases, and 5 bases had no gene match. CDR3 length: 14 residues. Per germline, CDR1 SNHLY and CDR2 FYNNEI. This nonspecific control used anti-CD3/anti-CD28 bead stimulation of CD4+ T cells. Sorting selected CD4+ T cells upregulating both CD40 ligand and CD69. Turning to this clone: The antigen is not known.

This TCR came from an adult woman with HIV who was CMV-seropositive. The sequencing used CD4+ T cells sorted from PBMCs after approximately 20-hour stimulation, collected from a patient who received antiretroviral therapy. The chain has TRBV2 and TRBJ1-5, with 9 bases aligning to TRBD1. The CDR3 region is CASSTDRGGQPQHF. CDR3 DNA sequence: TGTGCCAGCAGTACGGACAGGGGTGGTCAGCCCCAGCATTTT. The whole variable domain, remainder taken from reference TRBV2 and TRBJ1-5, is EPEVTQTPSHQVTQMGQEVILRCVPISNHLYFYWYRQILGQKVEFLVSFYNNEISEKSEIFDDQFSVERPDGSNFTLKIRSTKLEDSAMYFCASSTDRGGQPQHFGDGTRLSIL.